A selection of T cell receptor beta chains follows, all from one sample in a study of OX40 agonist ivuxolimab in advanced cancers. The method was immunoSEQ multiplex PCR; TCRdb's version includes in-frame clones alone and lacks a portion of them. The profile shows 59,000 or so clones, 82% of them singletons. Here the sequenced sample was CD4+ or CD8+ T cells sorted from blood, taken in a trial of the OX40 agonist ivuxolimab. The receptors were gathered from an adult with an advanced solid tumor such as melanoma, head and neck, liver or kidney cancer. Each CDR3 is given with its conserved first and last residue. A D gene is named only where the DNA matches it firmly. Rows may omit the clone size; those that give it use once, few, many or a size class.

V gene	CDR3 length	D gene	clone size	J gene	CDR3 DNA	CDR3 protein
TRBV12-5	12	-	-	TRBJ2-1	TGTGCTAGTGGGGGCCGGGTTAATGAGCAGTTCTTC	CASGGRVNEQFF
TRBV11-3	15	TRBD2	few	TRBJ2-1	TGTGCCAGCAGCTTTAGATCCGGGACTAACAATGAGCAGTTCTTC	CASSFRSGTNNEQFF
TRBV2	13	TRBD1	-	TRBJ1-1	TGTGCCAGCGGGGCACAGGGGGACACTGAAGCTTTCTTT	CASGAQGDTEAFF
TRBV7-9	17	-	-	TRBJ1-3	TGTGCCAGCAGCTTAGGCGGAGGGCTCCTCTCTGGAAACACCATATATTTT	CASSLGGGLLSGNTIYF
TRBV18	13	TRBD1	-	TRBJ1-2	TGTGCCAGCTCACCACGGGGACAGGATGGCTACACCTTC	CASSPRGQDGYTF
TRBV5-1	15	-	-	TRBJ1-1	TGCGCCAGCAGCGTATCCGGGCCCTTGAACACTGAAGCTTTCTTT	CASSVSGPLNTEAFF
TRBV27	14	-	few	TRBJ2-1	TGTGCCAGCAGTTTTTTGGGCATGGACAATGAGCAGTTCTTC	CASSFLGMDNEQFF
TRBV6-5	15	TRBD1	-	TRBJ1-1	TGTGCCAGCAAGGGGGCATCGGTGCAGGGAACTGAAGCTTTCTTT	CASKGASVQGTEAFF
TRBV19	16	TRBD1	-	TRBJ2-5	TGTGCCAGTAGCTCTACAGGGGGCGCGAGTTTGAAGACCCAGTACTTC	CASSSTGGASLKTQYF
TRBV7-2	18	-	-	TRBJ1-4	TGTGCCAGCAGCTTAGCGGGAGGGGGGAGCTCGACTAATGAAAAACTGTTTTTT	CASSLAGGGSSTNEKLFF
TRBV27	12	TRBD1	-	TRBJ1-2	TGTGCCACCAAGGACAGGGACTATGGCCACACCTTC	CATKDRDYGHTF
TRBV12-5	14	-	-	TRBJ2-3	TGTGCTAGTGGTTTGGGCGGGGACACAGATACGCAGTATTTT	CASGLGGDTDTQYF
TRBV11-3	15	-	-	TRBJ2-1	TGTGCCAGCAGCTTAGAAACAGCGAGGGGCAATGAGCAGTTCTTC	CASSLETARGNEQFF
TRBV18	14	TRBD2	-	TRBJ2-7	TGTGCCAGCTCTCCTAGCGGGCTGATCGGGGAGCAGTACTTC	CASSPSGLIGEQYF
TRBV5-1	14	TRBD2	-	TRBJ2-2	TGCGCCAGCAGCTGGGGACTAGCGGACGGGGAGCTGTTTTTT	CASSWGLADGELFF
TRBV6-5	13	-	-	TRBJ1-4	TGTGCCAGCCATCAGCAGGGTGGGGAAAAACTGTTTTTT	CASHQQGGEKLFF
TRBV7-7	16	TRBD1	-	TRBJ2-5	TGTGCCAGCAGCTTAGCCGGGACAGGGGGACAAGAGACCCAGTACTTC	CASSLAGTGGQETQYF
TRBV15	16	-	-	TRBJ1-4	TGTGCCACCAGCAGGTTACAGGGTCTTGAGGGTGAAAAACTGTTTTTT	CATSRLQGLEGEKLFF
TRBV6-4	14	-	-	TRBJ1-2	TGTGCCAGCAGTGTTTCCCCTGGGGCCTATGGCTACACCTTC	CASSVSPGAYGYTF
TRBV5-1	13	-	-	TRBJ1-5	TGCGCCAGCAGCTTGTTGCCAGACCAGCCCCAGCATTTT	CASSLLPDQPQHF
TRBV28	14	-	-	TRBJ1-2	TGTGCCAGCAGTTTAGTCAGACAAGAATATGGCTACACCTTC	CASSLVRQEYGYTF
TRBV28	15	-	-	TRBJ1-6	TGTGCCAGCCGTCGTCGCCCTTTGACTAATTCACCCCTCCACTTT	CASRRRPLTNSPLHF
TRBV6-1	14	TRBD1	-	TRBJ1-2	TGTGCCAGCAGGGATGGGACAGGGACGTATGGCTACACCTTC	CASRDGTGTYGYTF
TRBV6-5	15	-	-	TRBJ1-5	-	CASSFGAGGNQPQHF
TRBV6-6	13	-	-	TRBJ1-3	TGTGCCAGCCACCGGCACTCCGGGGACACCATATATTTT	CASHRHSGDTIYF
TRBV6-1	14	-	-	TRBJ1-1	TGTGCCAGCAGTGCCGCAACAGGTGGAACTGAAGCTTTCTTT	CASSAATGGTEAFF
TRBV20-1	11	-	-	TRBJ2-3	TGCAGTGCTACGATGGCGGATACGCAGTATTTT	CSATMADTQYF
TRBV21-1	15	-	-	TRBJ2-5	TGTGCCAGCAGCAAGGGGGGACAGGGCGTAGAGACCCAGTACTTC	CASSKGGQGVETQYF
TRBV2	15	TRBD1	-	TRBJ1-1	TGTGCCAGCAGTGAAGAGGGACAGGGATTTGTCGGAGTGGGGTTT	CASSEEGQGFVGVGF
TRBV6-5	15	TRBD1	-	TRBJ1-3	TGTGCCAGCAGGGGTACAGGGGGTGCTGGAAACACCATATATTTT	CASRGTGGAGNTIYF
TRBV18	13	TRBD2	-	TRBJ2-5	TGTGCCAGCTCGGGAGGGATGGAGGAGACCCAGTACTTC	CASSGGMEETQYF
TRBV27	16	TRBD2	-	TRBJ2-7	TGTGCCAGCAGCCCTCATTGGCCTAGCGGGACATACGAGCAGTACTTC	CASSPHWPSGTYEQYF
TRBV11-3	15	TRBD1	-	TRBJ2-5	TGTGCCAGCAGCTCCCCGGACAGGGGGCAAGAGACCCAGTACTTC	CASSSPDRGQETQYF
TRBV12-5	13	TRBD1	-	TRBJ1-2	TGTGCTAGTGGCTTGGACAGGGGGCAAGGCTACACCTTC	CASGLDRGQGYTF
TRBV18	12	-	-	TRBJ1-5	TGTGCCAGCTCACTTCCGGACCAGCCCCAGCATTTT	CASSLPDQPQHF
TRBV12-5	11	-	-	TRBJ2-7	TGTGCTAGTGGTTTGGTACGGGAGCAGTACTTC	CASGLVREQYF
TRBV7-2	15	-	-	TRBJ2-7	TGTGCCAGCAGCCCCTCCGGGATGGAGGGTTACGAGCAGTACTTC	CASSPSGMEGYEQYF
TRBV10-2	14	TRBD1	few	TRBJ2-3	TGCGCCAGCAGGGGGACAGGGGACACAGATACGCAGTATTTT	CASRGTGDTDTQYF
TRBV5-1	15	-	-	TRBJ2-2	TGCGCCAGCAGACAAACAGGACCGAACACCGGGGAGCTGTTTTTT	CASRQTGPNTGELFF
TRBV7-6	14	TRBD2	-	TRBJ2-5	TGTGCCAGCAGCCCTAGCGGGAGGACAGAGACCCAGTACTTC	CASSPSGRTETQYF
TRBV7-2	12	-	-	TRBJ1-5	TGTGCCAGCAGCTTACCTAATCAGCCCCAGCATTTT	CASSLPNQPQHF
TRBV6-5	13	-	-	TRBJ2-7	TGTGCCAGCAGTTTAAAAAGGGCTTACGAGCAGTACTTC	CASSLKRAYEQYF
TRBV5-1	15	-	-	TRBJ2-2	TGCGCCAGCAGCTTGGACTTCATGAGACCCGGGGAGCTGTTTTTT	CASSLDFMRPGELFF
TRBV5-4	13	TRBD1	once	TRBJ1-2	TGTGCCAGCAGCTTTGACAGGGGGTATGGCTACACCTTC	CASSFDRGYGYTF
TRBV5-1	16	-	-	TRBJ1-3	TGCGCCAGCAGCTTGGCGGGGACCGTTTATGGAAACACCATATATTTT	CASSLAGTVYGNTIYF
TRBV6-1	13	-	-	TRBJ2-3	TGTGCCAGCAGTGGGACTCCGGCGGGTTCGCAGTATTTT	CASSGTPAGSQYF
TRBV11-2	13	-	-	TRBJ2-7	TGTGCCAGCAGCTTCAACGCCGGCTACGAGCAGTACTTC	CASSFNAGYEQYF
TRBV5-1	14	-	-	TRBJ2-1	TGCGCCAGCAGCTTGGGGTTAGCTGTAGGTGAGCAGTTCTTC	CASSLGLAVGEQFF
TRBV2	13	-	-	TRBJ1-1	TGTGCCAGCAGGGGCGGGGGGAACACTGAAGCTTTCTTT	CASRGGGNTEAFF
TRBV19	13	-	-	TRBJ2-7	TGTGCCAGTAGTATGGAGGGACGAGGCGAGCAGTACTTC	CASSMEGRGEQYF
TRBV2	16	TRBD2	-	TRBJ2-2	TGTGCCAGCCGTATATTGACTAGCTTCTACACCGGGGAGCTGTTTTTT	CASRILTSFYTGELFF
TRBV19	14	-	-	TRBJ1-5	TGTGCCAGTAGTATACGCACTAGCAATCAGCCCCAGCATTTT	CASSIRTSNQPQHF
TRBV6-1	14	-	-	TRBJ1-1	TGTGCCAGCGTCGAGTCCAGGATGAACACTGAAGCTTTCTTT	CASVESRMNTEAFF
TRBV6-5	13	TRBD2	once	TRBJ2-1	TGTGCCAGTCAGGCTAGCGGGTCGGGTGAGCAGTTCTTC	CASQASGSGEQFF
TRBV7-8	15	-	few	TRBJ1-6	TGTGCCAGCAGCTTAGTGTCTCAGGGAGGTTCACCCCTCCACTTT	CASSLVSQGGSPLHF
TRBV7-3	16	TRBD2	few	TRBJ2-1	TGTGCCAGCAGCTTACTAGCGGGAGGGCACTACAATGAGCAGTTCTTC	CASSLLAGGHYNEQFF
TRBV7-9	13	-	-	TRBJ1-2	TGTGCCAGCAGCTTAGGGGTGGACTATGGCTACACCTTC	CASSLGVDYGYTF
TRBV9	16	TRBD1	-	TRBJ1-3	TGTGCCAGCAGCCCTAGACAGGGAAGATCTGGAAACACCATATATTTT	CASSPRQGRSGNTIYF
TRBV19	14	TRBD1	-	TRBJ1-1	TGTGCCAGTAGCCTCCGGGACAGGAACACTGAAGCTTTCTTT	CASSLRDRNTEAFF